This TCR beta chain was recorded in a study of blood T cell repertoires in COVID-19. In the study overall: Specimens from acute and convalescent COVID-19 originated in the United States, Italy and Spain.

Trimming took 1 base from V and 0 from J, leaving 16 bases between them. The CDR3 sequence is 18 residues long. Germline V gene sequence: CDR1 SGHTA, CDR2 FQGTGA. Original handling: Nucleated cell counts were estimated from reference gene primer amplification. Here immunoSEQ multiplex PCR was the method, and the copy in TCRdb shows in-frame clones only, minus some. That table furnishes V, J and clone size, whereas the DNA furnished D and trimming. The data hold about 49,000 clones, with around 79% observed a single time. The material sequenced was peripheral blood. This receptor was obtained from a man between 65 and 85 years old with active or convalescent COVID-19. The J gene is TRBJ1-3, the V gene TRBV7-3; D is unclear. The CDR3 region has the DNA TGTGCCAGCAGCTTAAGGGTCCCGGGAGGGTACTCTGGAAACACCATATATTTT. Encoded protein: CASSLRVPGGYSGNTIYF.